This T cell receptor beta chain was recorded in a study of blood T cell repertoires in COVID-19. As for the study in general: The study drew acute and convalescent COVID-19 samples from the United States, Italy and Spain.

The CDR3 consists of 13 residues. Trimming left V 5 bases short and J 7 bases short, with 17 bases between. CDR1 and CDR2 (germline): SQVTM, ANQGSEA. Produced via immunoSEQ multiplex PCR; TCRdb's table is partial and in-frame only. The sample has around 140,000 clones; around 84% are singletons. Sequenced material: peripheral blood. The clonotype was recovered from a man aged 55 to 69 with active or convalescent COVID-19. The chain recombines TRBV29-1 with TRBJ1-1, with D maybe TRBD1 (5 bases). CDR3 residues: CSVQGPAGYEAFF. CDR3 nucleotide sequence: TGCAGCGTTCAGGGACCGGCGGGGTATGAAGCTTTCTTT.